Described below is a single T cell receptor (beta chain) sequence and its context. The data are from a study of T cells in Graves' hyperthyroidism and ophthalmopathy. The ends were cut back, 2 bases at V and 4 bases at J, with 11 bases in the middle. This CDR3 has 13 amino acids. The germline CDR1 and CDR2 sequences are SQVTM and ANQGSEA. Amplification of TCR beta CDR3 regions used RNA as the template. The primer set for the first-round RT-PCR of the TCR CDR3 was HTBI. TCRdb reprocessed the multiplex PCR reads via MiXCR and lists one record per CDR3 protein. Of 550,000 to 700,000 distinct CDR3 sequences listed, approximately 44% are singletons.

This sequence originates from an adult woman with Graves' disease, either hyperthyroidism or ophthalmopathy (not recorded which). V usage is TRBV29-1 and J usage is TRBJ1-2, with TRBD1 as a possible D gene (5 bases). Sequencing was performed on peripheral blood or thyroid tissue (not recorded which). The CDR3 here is CSVEWQGVYGYTF. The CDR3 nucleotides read TGCAGCGTTGAATGGCAGGGAGTCTATGGCTACACCTTC.